This is a list of T cell receptor beta chains from one sample in a study of CD8 T cells in Susac syndrome. TCRdb reanalysed the immunoSEQ multiplex PCR reads using MiXCR and keeps one entry per CDR3 protein. The table shows fewer than 200,000 distinct CDR3 sequences, with approximately 95% occurring only once. Sequencing input: CD8+ T cells from PBMCs. Receptor source: a human donor with multiple sclerosis. Each CDR3 is given with its conserved first and last residue. The order of the fields is clone size, J gene, V gene, D gene, CDR3 protein, CDR3 DNA. D genes are given only for firm matches. Clone size is not always given. Where it is, it says once, few, many or a class for expanded clones.

abundance: -; j_gene: TRBJ2-1; v_gene: TRBV2; d_gene: -; CDR3aa: CASRAVSDNEQFF; CDR3nt: TGTGCCAGCCGGGCTGTTAGCGACAATGAGCAGTTCTTC
abundance: -; j_gene: TRBJ2-7; v_gene: TRBV4-1; d_gene: TRBD1; CDR3aa: CASSQGQDRVTYEQYF; CDR3nt: TGCGCCAGCAGCCAAGGTCAGGACAGGGTTACCTACGAGCAGTACTTC
abundance: -; j_gene: TRBJ2-4; v_gene: TRBV21-1; d_gene: -; CDR3aa: CASSKWVGSESKNIQYF; CDR3nt: TGTGCCAGCAGCAAGTGGGTGGGGAGCGAGTCCAAAAACATTCAGTACTTC
abundance: -; j_gene: TRBJ1-5; v_gene: TRBV9; d_gene: TRBD1; CDR3aa: CASSPRPGQGVSNQPQHF; CDR3nt: TGTGCCAGCAGCCCACGCCCGGGACAGGGGGTCAGCAATCAGCCCCAGCATTTT
abundance: once; j_gene: TRBJ2-5; v_gene: TRBV30; d_gene: -; CDR3aa: CAWSPGTEFQETQYF; CDR3nt: TGTGCCTGGAGTCCCGGGACGGAATTCCAAGAGACCCAGTACTTC
abundance: once; j_gene: TRBJ1-6; v_gene: TRBV20-1; d_gene: -; CDR3aa: CSDFGQNNSPLHF; CDR3nt: TGCAGTGATTTCGGACAGAATAATTCACCCCTCCACTTT
abundance: -; j_gene: TRBJ1-1; v_gene: TRBV12-3/TRBV12-4; d_gene: -; CDR3aa: CASSLGTRRYEAFF; CDR3nt: TGTGCCAGCAGTTTAGGCACCCGGCGGTATGAAGCTTTCTTT
abundance: -; j_gene: TRBJ2-2; v_gene: TRBV4-1; d_gene: -; CDR3aa: CASSHNTYTGELFF; CDR3nt: TGCGCCAGCAGCCATAATACGTACACCGGGGAGCTGTTTTTT
abundance: -; j_gene: TRBJ2-3; v_gene: TRBV2; d_gene: TRBD2; CDR3aa: CANPGLAGSTDTQYF; CDR3nt: TGTGCCAACCCGGGGCTAGCGGGTAGCACAGATACGCAGTATTTT
abundance: -; j_gene: TRBJ2-3; v_gene: TRBV29-1; d_gene: -; CDR3aa: CSVAFGPLNTDTQYF; CDR3nt: TGCAGCGTTGCCTTTGGGCCACTTAACACAGATACGCAGTATTTT
abundance: -; j_gene: TRBJ2-7; v_gene: TRBV4-1; d_gene: -; CDR3aa: CASSQDTFYEQYF; CDR3nt: TGCGCCAGCAGCCAAGATACGTTCTACGAGCAGTACTTC
abundance: -; j_gene: TRBJ2-7; v_gene: TRBV4-2; d_gene: TRBD2; CDR3aa: CASSQDELAGDYSYEQYF; CDR3nt: TGTGCCAGCAGCCAAGATGAGCTAGCGGGCGACTACTCCTACGAGCAGTACTTC
abundance: -; j_gene: TRBJ2-7; v_gene: TRBV4-1; d_gene: TRBD1; CDR3aa: CASSSHRGPAYEQYF; CDR3nt: TGCGCCAGCAGCTCCCACAGGGGACCGGCCTACGAGCAGTACTTC
abundance: -; j_gene: TRBJ2-7; v_gene: TRBV20-1; d_gene: -; CDR3aa: CSAKSQGFSYEQYF; CDR3nt: TGCAGTGCTAAATCACAGGGTTTCTCCTACGAGCAGTACTTC
abundance: -; j_gene: TRBJ2-2; v_gene: TRBV11-2; d_gene: -; CDR3aa: CASSLDLERANTGELFF; CDR3nt: TGTGCCAGCAGCTTAGATCTCGAGCGGGCAAACACCGGGGAGCTGTTTTTT
abundance: -; j_gene: TRBJ1-4; v_gene: TRBV25-1; d_gene: -; CDR3aa: CASRAGDNEKLFF; CDR3nt: TGTGCCAGCAGAGCGGGCGATAATGAAAAACTGTTTTTT
abundance: -; j_gene: TRBJ2-7; v_gene: TRBV20-1; d_gene: -; CDR3aa: CSARVVPAAYEQYF; CDR3nt: TGCAGTGCTAGGGTGGTCCCAGCGGCCTACGAGCAGTACTTC
abundance: -; j_gene: TRBJ2-7; v_gene: TRBV3-1; d_gene: -; CDR3aa: CASSQDLATSYEQYF; CDR3nt: TGTGCCAGCAGCCAAGATCTCGCGACCTCCTACGAGCAGTACTTC
abundance: -; j_gene: TRBJ2-7; v_gene: TRBV27; d_gene: -; CDR3aa: CASSSSLPNYYYEQYF; CDR3nt: TGTGCCAGCAGTTCCTCTCTACCGAACTACTACTACGAGCAGTACTTC
abundance: -; j_gene: TRBJ2-7; v_gene: TRBV6-2/TRBV6-3; d_gene: -; CDR3aa: CASSYVDSSYEQYF; CDR3nt: TGTGCCAGCAGTTACGTGGACAGCTCCTACGAGCAGTACTTC
abundance: -; j_gene: TRBJ2-7; v_gene: TRBV27; d_gene: -; CDR3aa: CASSSTPHEQYF; CDR3nt: TGTGCCAGCAGTTCAACCCCCCACGAGCAGTACTTC
abundance: -; j_gene: TRBJ1-2; v_gene: TRBV20-1; d_gene: -; CDR3aa: CSAAIINYGYTF; CDR3nt: TGCAGTGCTGCAATTATTAACTATGGCTACACCTTC
abundance: -; j_gene: TRBJ2-7; v_gene: TRBV13; d_gene: -; CDR3aa: CASSLGVRGSSYEQYF; CDR3nt: TGTGCCAGCAGCTTAGGCGTTCGGGGCAGCTCCTACGAGCAGTACTTC
abundance: -; j_gene: TRBJ1-2; v_gene: TRBV7-6; d_gene: -; CDR3aa: CASSLNSGDPIYGYTF; CDR3nt: TGTGCCAGCAGCTTAAATTCAGGGGATCCCATATATGGCTACACCTTC
abundance: -; j_gene: TRBJ1-2; v_gene: TRBV29-1; d_gene: TRBD1; CDR3aa: CSVGPTGQGVSYGYTF; CDR3nt: TGCAGCGTTGGGCCGACTGGACAGGGGGTTTCCTATGGCTACACCTTC
abundance: once; j_gene: TRBJ1-5; v_gene: TRBV15; d_gene: -; CDR3aa: CATSSPWDSNQPQHF; CDR3nt: TGTGCCACCAGCAGTCCTTGGGACAGCAATCAGCCCCAGCATTTT
abundance: -; j_gene: TRBJ2-7; v_gene: TRBV4-2; d_gene: -; CDR3aa: CASSQGDTNYEQYF; CDR3nt: TGTGCCAGCAGCCAAGGGGACACGAACTACGAGCAGTACTTC
abundance: -; j_gene: TRBJ1-6; v_gene: TRBV13; d_gene: TRBD1; CDR3aa: CASSSAGQGLLNSPLHF; CDR3nt: TGTGCCAGCAGCTCAGCGGGACAGGGGTTGCTTAATTCACCCCTCCACTTT